Listed below are T cell receptor beta chains from one sample, sequenced in a study of T cells in Graves' hyperthyroidism and ophthalmopathy. TCRdb re-derived calls from the multiplex PCR reads in MiXCR, one entry per CDR3 protein. This table holds fewer than 850,000 distinct CDR3 sequences, 15% to 20% found once. The sequenced material came from blood. These receptors were taken from a man between 50 and 59 years old with Graves' hyperthyroidism. Both conserved end residues are part of each CDR3. D genes are given only for firm matches. Clone size is stated in some rows and not others, as once, few, many or a class when expanded.

j_call clone_size v_call d_call cdr3_aa cdr3_nt
TRBJ2-7 . TRBV12-3/TRBV12-4 . CANSLSPTRTYEQYF TGTGCCAACAGTTTGTCCCCCACAAGAACCTACGAGCAGTACTTC
TRBJ1-1 few TRBV4-3 . CASSQIGGQNTEAFF TGCGCCAGCAGCCAAATTGGGGGACAGAACACTGAAGCTTTCTTT
TRBJ2-7 many TRBV30 TRBD1 CALQGTGKLLSSYEQYF TGTGCCCTCCAGGGGACAGGGAAATTACTTTCTTCCTACGAGCAGTACTTC
TRBJ2-5 many TRBV5-6 TRBD1 CASSRGQGVWETQYF TGTGCCAGCAGCCGCGGACAGGGGGTATGGGAGACCCAGTACTTC
TRBJ2-1 few TRBV7-2 . CASSVRRDSYNEQFF TGTGCCAGCAGCGTACGGAGGGACTCCTACAATGAGCAGTTCTTC
TRBJ2-7 . TRBV7-9 TRBD2 CASGRAGVYEQYF TGTGCCAGCGGCCGAGCGGGAGTTTACGAGCAGTACTTC
TRBJ2-5 . TRBV5-4 TRBD2 CASSPPGLEAETQYF TGTGCCAGCAGCCCACCGGGACTAGAGGCCGAGACCCAGTACTTC
TRBJ1-6 . TRBV7-9 . CASSLWTTVNSPLHF TGTGCCAGCAGCTTATGGACAACTGTTAATTCACCCCTCCACTTT
TRBJ2-1 . TRBV20-1 TRBD2 CSATSGTTQRGGQFF TGCAGTGCAACCAGCGGGACTACCCAGCGGGGGGGGCAGTTCTTC
TRBJ2-3 many TRBV12-3/TRBV12-4 . CASVSYSTDTQYF TGTGCCAGCGTCTCGTACTCCACAGATACGCAGTATTTT
TRBJ2-1 few TRBV20-1 TRBD2 CSATATGTSLYNEQFF TGCAGTGCTACCGCAACGGGGACTAGTCTCTACAATGAGCAGTTCTTC
TRBJ1-1 . TRBV6-1 . CASSELAGNTEAFF TGTGCCAGCAGTGAATTAGCAGGGAACACTGAAGCTTTCTTT
TRBJ2-3 . TRBV6-2/TRBV6-3 . CASSPGSRRAQYF TGTGCCAGCAGCCCAGGATCTCGCCGTGCGCAGTATTTT